One and the same sample provided the 18 T cell receptor beta chains below, sequenced in a study of cytomegalovirus exposure and HLA in healthy donors. The PCR ran on 60 Vbeta and 13 Jbeta primers. Produced via immunoSEQ multiplex PCR; TCRdb's table is partial and in-frame only. The repertoire holds some 160,000 clones, around 72% seen once, with roughly 2.1% in the top ten. The source material was PBMCs. The receptors were gathered from a man aged 35 to 55 in good health and CMV-seronegative.

The chain is built from TRBV6-6 and TRBJ2-5; 8 nucleotides line up with TRBD1. This CDR3 spans 16 amino acids. Trimming cost V 2 bases and J 2 bases; bases outside gene matches: 7. The V gene's germline CDR1 is MNHNY and CDR2 SVGAGI (reference sequence). The CDR3 nucleotides are TGTGCCAGCAGTTACGCTCCAGGACAGGGACAAGAGACCCAGTACTTC. It translates to CASSYAPGQGQETQYF.

This clone turned up a few times. This chain connects TRBV6-1 to TRBJ1-1, with a weak D call TRBD1 (5 bases). Germline-derived CDR1 and CDR2 are MNHNS and SASEGT. The CDR3 sequence is 14 residues long. Between the trimmed V and J ends, which lost 6 bases and 5 bases, there was a span of 16 bases. The CDR3 loop reads CASSPKGYATEAFF. The DNA of the CDR3 is TGTGCCAGCAGCCCTAAGGGGTACGCGACTGAAGCTTTCTTT.

V is TRBV2 and J is TRBJ1-6; D is uncertain. V lost 2 bases, J lost 0 bases, and 8 bases lay in between. The CDR3 extends over 16 amino acids. Germline-derived CDR1 and CDR2 are SNHLY and FYNNEI. The CDR3 DNA reads TGTGCCAGCAGTGAATTCCCCAGCTCCTATAATTCACCCCTCCACTTT. It specifies CASSEFPSSYNSPLHF.

There are a few counts of this clone. This rearrangement joins TRBV7-7 to TRBJ2-7; 10 positions match TRBD1. Germline V gene lookup returns CDR1 SSHAT and CDR2 FNYEAQ (reference sequence). The CDR3 runs to 15 residues. The J segment lost 4 bases and the V segment lost 1 base, leaving 4 bases of the junction unmatched. The CDR3, as DNA: TGTGCCAGCAGCTTAGGGGGGACAGGGGTATACGAGCAGTACTTC. As protein: CASSLGGTGVYEQYF.

This chain connects TRBV5-1 to TRBJ1-1; TRBD1 aligns across 11 bases. J lost 5 bases, V lost 3 bases, and 3 bases had no gene match. The CDR3 has 14 amino acids. The germline V gene encodes CDR1 SGHRS and CDR2 YFSETQ. DNA for the CDR3: TGCGCCAGCAGCTCCGGGACAGGGGGAACTGAAGCTTTCTTT. Translation gives CASSSGTGGTEAFF. The full variable domain, in which reference TRBV5-1 and TRBJ1-1 provide the parts outside the CDR3, is KAGVTQTPRYLIKTRGQQVTLSCSPISGHRSVSWYQQTPGQGLQFLFEYFSETQRNKGNFPGRFSGRQFSNSRSEMNVSTLELGDSALYLCASSSGTGGTEAFFGQGTRLTVV.

The table lists this clone with a count of one. The gene calls are TRBV19 and TRBJ2-7, with D unresolved. V dropped 3 bases and J dropped 0 bases, with 6 bases sitting between them. The CDR3 length is 13 residues. In germline, CDR1 is LNHDA, CDR2 SQIVND (reference sequence). DNA for the CDR3: TGTGCCAGTAGTATCCACATCTCCTACGAGCAGTACTTC. Amino acids: CASSIHISYEQYF.

This clone was seen only once. The V call is TRBV13, the J call TRBJ1-1, with a possible D match to TRBD1 (6 bases). The germline V gene encodes CDR1 PRHDT and CDR2 FYEKMQ (reference sequence). The CDR3 is 15 amino acids. Trimming pared 2 bases from V and 7 bases from J, leaving 17 bases between. The CDR3 loop is CASSLRAGEGLEAFF. In DNA form, the CDR3 reads TGTGCCAGCAGCTTAAGGGCAGGGGAAGGTCTTGAAGCTTTCTTT.

The chain combines TRBV2 with TRBJ2-7, with TRBD1 matching over 11 bases. Losses at the gene ends were 4 bases for V and 3 bases for J; bases not matched to a gene: 5. From germline, CDR1 is SNHLY and CDR2 FYNNEI. The CDR3 sequence is 15 residues long. The CDR3 DNA reads TGTGCCAGCAGTGCCTTGGGGACAGGGGGCTACGAGCAGTACTTC. Its protein product is CASSALGTGGYEQYF.

The V gene is TRBV6-6, the J gene TRBJ2-2; D might be TRBD2 (6 bases). V lost 1 base to trimming and J lost 3 bases, with 9 bases between them. Germline-derived CDR1 and CDR2 are MNHNY and SVGAGI (reference sequence). This CDR3 has 15 residues. The CDR3 loop reads CASSYFERDTGELFF. CDR3 in DNA: TGTGCCAGCAGTTACTTTGAGCGGGACACCGGGGAGCTGTTTTTT.

This chain joins TRBV4-1 and TRBJ2-2; 11 nucleotides line up with TRBD2. The germline V gene has CDR1 MGHRA and CDR2 YSYEKL. V lost 4 bases and J lost 4; bases outside the gene matches: 5. The CDR3 contains 16 residues. The CDR3 DNA is TGCGCCAGCAGCCTTAGCGGGAGGGTTGGCACCGGGGAGCTGTTTTTT. This gives the protein CASSLSGRVGTGELFF.

The chain has TRBV5-1 and TRBJ2-2; 11 bases agree with TRBD2. The CDR3 is 17 amino acids. The germline CDR1 and CDR2 sequences are SGHRS and YFSETQ. J lost 4 bases, V lost 0 bases, and 5 bases had no gene match. The CDR3 DNA reads TGCGCCAGCAGCTTGGCCCTGACTAGCGGGACCACCGGGGAGCTGTTTTTT. The encoded protein is CASSLALTSGTTGELFF.

This clone was detected only once. The chain recombines TRBV10-1 with TRBJ2-3; TRBD2 is a possible D gene (6 bases). The CDR3 consists of 14 residues. The germline V and J ends were trimmed by 3 bases and 4 bases, with 11 bases remaining between them. Germline lookup yields CDR1 WNHNN and CDR2 SYGVQD (reference sequence). The CDR3 is CASSDGGGADTQYF. The CDR3 coding sequence is TGCGCCAGCAGTGACGGGGGTGGCGCAGATACGCAGTATTTT.

The chain uses TRBV15 and TRBJ2-7, with 8 bases identical to TRBD1. V shed 5 bases, J shed 0 bases, and the junction held 24 bases outside the gene matches. Per germline, CDR1 LNHNV and CDR2 YYDKDF (reference sequence). The CDR3 totals 21 residues. The chain's CDR3 is CATSELPYTGTGLRGSYEQYF. The CDR3 DNA follows: TGTGCCACCAGCGAGCTCCCATATACCGGGACAGGCCTCCGAGGCTCCTACGAGCAGTACTTC.

The V gene is TRBV5-6, the J gene TRBJ2-7; 8 nucleotides align to TRBD1. Germline CDR1 and CDR2: SGHDT and YYEEEE. V shed 4 bases, J shed 0 bases, and the junction held 3 bases outside the gene matches. The CDR3 runs 14 residues. CDR3 sequence: CASSETGGSYEQYF. CDR3 sequence (DNA): TGTGCCAGCAGCGAAACAGGGGGCTCCTACGAGCAGTACTTC.

The J gene is TRBJ2-7, the V gene TRBV29-1, with 13 bases lining up with TRBD2. The CDR3 runs 12 residues. The trim removed 7 bases at V and 6 bases at J, leaving 3 bases unmatched. Germline values: CDR1 SQVTM, CDR2 ANQGSEA. The CDR3 protein is CSAGLAGVEQYF. CDR3 nucleotides: TGCAGCGCCGGACTAGCGGGAGTCGAGCAGTACTTC.

V usage is TRBV10-3 and J usage is TRBJ2-7, with 7 nucleotides matching TRBD1. This CDR3 is built from 14 residues. Germline loops: CDR1 ENHRY, CDR2 SYGVKD. The J segment lost 5 bases and the V segment lost 8 bases, leaving 12 bases of the junction unmatched. CDR3 sequence (DNA): TGTGCCATCGCTCAGACCTGGACAGGAGACGAGCAGTACTTC. Its translation is CAIAQTWTGDEQYF.

This clone came up a few times. The chain combines TRBV15 with TRBJ2-7, with TRBD1 matching over 9 bases. Germline V CDR1 and CDR2: LNHNV, YYDKDF (reference sequence). The V and J ends lost 1 base and 6 bases, in that order; junction bases with no gene match: 10. CDR3 length: 16 amino acids. The CDR3 nucleotides read TGTGCCACCAGCAGAGGCAACCGGGACAGGGAATGCGAGCAGTACTTC. Translating it yields CATSRGNRDRECEQYF.

This sequence joins TRBV9 and TRBJ2-1, with 9 nucleotides matching TRBD1. The germline V gene has CDR1 SGDLS and CDR2 YYNGEE. V lost 4 bases and J lost 7; bases outside the gene matches: 9. CDR3 length equals 15 residues. The CDR3 spells CASSPTLTGGNEQFF. The DNA of the CDR3 is TGTGCCAGCAGCCCTACTTTGACAGGGGGAAATGAGCAGTTCTTC.